The rows below give T cell receptor beta chains drawn from one sample of a study of T cell repertoires and HLA-DP antigens. Antigens of these TCRs are unknown. The protocol was immunoSEQ multiplex PCR, while the TCRdb copy is restricted to in-frame clones and leaves out a portion. The sample contains around 70,000 clones, about four fifths of which appear only once. Input material: CD4+ T cells from PBMCs. The source is a man aged 55 to 70 in good health and CMV-seronegative. Each CDR3 is given with its conserved first and last residue. Fields, in order: D gene, J gene, clone size, CDR3 length, V gene, CDR3 protein. D genes are given only for firm matches. The listing skips clone size in some rows; elsewhere it reads once, few, many or a size class.

-	TRBJ2-7	-	11	TRBV6-6	CASKGGYEQYF
-	TRBJ1-2	-	11	TRBV20-1	CSAWVSGGYTF
-	TRBJ1-2	-	13	TRBV28	CASSSVGGWGYTF
-	TRBJ1-2	-	12	TRBV6-1	CASSERGNGYTF
-	TRBJ1-6	-	15	TRBV18	CASSLSTIPDSPLHF
-	TRBJ1-3	few	16	TRBV4-3	CASSQDPPGPGNTIYF
TRBD2	TRBJ2-5	-	13	TRBV7-9	CASSRTSGETQYF
TRBD1	TRBJ1-5	-	17	TRBV19	CASSNRRGQDSNQPQHF
-	TRBJ2-7	-	13	TRBV4-3	CASSQEFNYEQYF
TRBD2	TRBJ2-5	-	18	TRBV7-2	CASSLAGLADYLQETQYF
-	TRBJ2-2	-	13	TRBV7-7	CASSHRDTGELFF
-	TRBJ2-5	once	14	TRBV5-1	CASSLAPGQETQYF
TRBD2	TRBJ2-3	-	21	TRBV18	CASSPPFGLAGGRFASDTQYF
-	TRBJ2-5	-	15	TRBV5-1	CASSRVAALGETQYF
TRBD1	TRBJ1-2	-	14	TRBV18	CASSPGTGGKDYTF
-	TRBJ2-1	-	14	TRBV5-4	CASSPRDTYNEQFF
TRBD2	TRBJ2-1	-	16	TRBV7-2	CASSLEGTSGYNEQFF
-	TRBJ1-5	-	14	TRBV6-5	CASSYGGAGQPQHF
TRBD1	TRBJ2-5	-	14	TRBV6-5	CASSWDRYQETQYF
-	TRBJ2-7	-	13	TRBV18	CASSPTTSYEQYF